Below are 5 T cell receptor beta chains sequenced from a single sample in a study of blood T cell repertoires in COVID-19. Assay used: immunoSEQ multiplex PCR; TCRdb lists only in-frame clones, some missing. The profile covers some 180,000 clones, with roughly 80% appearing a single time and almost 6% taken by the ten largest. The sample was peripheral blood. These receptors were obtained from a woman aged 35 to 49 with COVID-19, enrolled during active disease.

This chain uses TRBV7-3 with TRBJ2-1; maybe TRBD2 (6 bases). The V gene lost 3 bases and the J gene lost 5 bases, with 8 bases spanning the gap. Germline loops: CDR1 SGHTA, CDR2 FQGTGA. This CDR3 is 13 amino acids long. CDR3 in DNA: TGTGCCAGCAGCTTTCGGGGGAACAATGAGCAGTTCTTC. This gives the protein CASSFRGNNEQFF.

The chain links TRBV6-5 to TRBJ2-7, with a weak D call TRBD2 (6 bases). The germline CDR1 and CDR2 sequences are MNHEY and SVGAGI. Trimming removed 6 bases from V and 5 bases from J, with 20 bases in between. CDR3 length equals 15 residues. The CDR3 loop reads CASSSPAGRRDEQYF. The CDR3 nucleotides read TGTGCCAGCAGCTCCCCTGCGGGGCGGAGGGACGAGCAGTACTTC.

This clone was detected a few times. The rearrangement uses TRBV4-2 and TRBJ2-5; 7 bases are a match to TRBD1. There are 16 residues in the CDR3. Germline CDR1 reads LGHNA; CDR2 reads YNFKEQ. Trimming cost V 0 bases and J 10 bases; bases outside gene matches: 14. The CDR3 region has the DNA TGTGCCAGCAGCCAAGACCTACAGGGGATAGAGACAAGCCAGTACTTC. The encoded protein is CASSQDLQGIETSQYF.

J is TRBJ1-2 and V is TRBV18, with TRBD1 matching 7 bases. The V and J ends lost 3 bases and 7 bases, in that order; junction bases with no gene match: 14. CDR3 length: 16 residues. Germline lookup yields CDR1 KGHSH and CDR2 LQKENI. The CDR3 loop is CASSPIRGEKFGGYTF. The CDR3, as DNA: TGTGCCAGCTCACCTATCAGGGGGGAAAAATTCGGTGGCTACACCTTC.

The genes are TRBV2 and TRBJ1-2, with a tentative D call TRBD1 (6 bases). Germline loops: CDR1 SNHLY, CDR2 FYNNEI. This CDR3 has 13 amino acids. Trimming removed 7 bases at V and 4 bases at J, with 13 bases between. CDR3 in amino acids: CASILRGGYGYTF. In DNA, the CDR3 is TGTGCCAGCATCCTCCGAGGGGGCTATGGCTACACCTTC.